The present T cell receptor (beta chain) was sequenced within a study of cytomegalovirus exposure and HLA in healthy donors. Background on the study: HLA-typed donors were the source of 90 million or so unique TCRs, which an early data release held. Study-wide findings and caveats: Fewer than 20,000 TCR beta sequences were associated with HLA alleles at 0.05 false discovery rate in a later analysis. In presence/absence analyses, roughly uniform sequencing depth across donors was assumed.

The CDR3 sequence is 15 residues long. CDR1 is MNHEY, CDR2 SMNVEV, per germline (reference sequence). With 3 bases removed from V and 1 base from J, the gap between germline ends came to 10 bases. The PCR contained 60 Vbeta and 13 Jbeta primers. Measured with immunoSEQ multiplex PCR; TCRdb has only the in-frame clones, and not every one. The sample consists of 90,000 to 130,000 clones, around 70% of them appearing once. On this clone: Its target is not known.

The donors (healthy individuals) were bone marrow donors. The chain is built from TRBV27 and TRBJ1-5; weak D call: TRBD1 (5 bases). This sequence was found in a man aged 25 to 40 in good health and CMV-seropositive. Material: PBMCs. CDR3 region: CASSFGSGSNQPQHF. In DNA, the CDR3 is TGTGCCAGCAGTTTTGGGTCAGGGAGCAATCAGCCCCAGCATTTT.